One sample yielded the 16 T cell receptor beta chains listed below, sequenced in a study of T cell responses to AZD1222 COVID-19 vaccine. Sequenced by immunoSEQ multiplex PCR; TCRdb stores in-frame clones only, minus some. Of some 150,000 clones listed, 90% were seen once; the top ten hold 1.5% to 2%. The material sequenced was peripheral blood, taken on day 0 of AZD1222 vaccination. These TCRs come from an adult in good health.

The V call is TRBV15, the J call TRBJ1-6; possible D gene TRBD1, 5 bases. V was cut by 3 bases and J by 10 bases, with 13 bases left in between. CDR3 length equals 14 residues. Germline V CDR1 and CDR2: LNHNV, YYDKDF (reference sequence). CDR3: CATSSLPGRSPLHF. CDR3 in DNA: TGTGCCACCAGCAGTTTGCCAGGGCGGTCACCCCTCCACTTT.

This rearrangement joins TRBV12-3 or TRBV12-4 to TRBJ1-2; the D gene is possibly TRBD1 (6 bases). V was pared by 4 bases and J by 7 bases, with 13 bases between. The CDR3 has 13 residues. This CDR3 is CASSSHRESGYTF. DNA of the CDR3: TGTGCCAGCAGTTCCCACAGGGAGAGTGGCTACACCTTC.

This clone was counted a single time. V usage is TRBV28 and J usage is TRBJ2-1; D not certain. Trimming stripped 2 bases from V and 2 bases from J, with 10 bases between. Germline V CDR1 and CDR2: MDHEN, SYDVKM. This CDR3 is built from 15 residues. The CDR3 DNA is TGTGCCAGCAGTTTACGGCCAGGAGCCTACAATGAGCAGTTCTTC. Its translation: CASSLRPGAYNEQFF.

This chain connects TRBV12-2 to TRBJ2-7; the table's TRBD2 call for D was not verified on the DNA. TRBV12-2 is deemed a pseudogene. CDR3 length: 21 amino acids. CDR3 in DNA: TGTGCAAGTCGCTTAGCGCCGCCCCGTCAAGTTCCCGAGGCTCCTCACTACGAGCAGTACTTC. It codes for CASRLAPPRQVPEAPHYEQYF.

The rearrangement links TRBV7-9 to TRBJ1-2; 8 bases fit TRBD1. Germline V gene data show CDR1 as SEHNR and CDR2 as FQNEAQ (reference sequence). CDR3 length: 13 amino acids. V was pared by 5 bases and J by 3 bases, with 2 bases of the junction left unmatched. The CDR3 nucleotides are TGTGCCAGCAGCAAGACAGGGGACTATGGCTACACCTTC. Its protein is CASSKTGDYGYTF.

The count of this clone is one. The chain joins TRBV28 to TRBJ1-1, with D possibly TRBD1 on 5 matching bases. V gave up 3 bases and J gave up 1 base, with 15 bases separating them. The CDR3 has 16 amino acids. Germline V gene data show CDR1 as MDHEN and CDR2 as SYDVKM. CDR3 DNA: TGTGCCAGCAGTTTCGGAGGGGCCGTGGGGAACACTGAAGCTTTCTTT. Protein sequence: CASSFGGAVGNTEAFF.

This chain joins TRBV7-3 and TRBJ2-1; 12 bases map to TRBD2. CDR1 and CDR2 from the germline V gene are SGHTA and FQGTGA. The V segment lost 3 bases and the J segment 2 bases; nucleotides outside the gene matches: 17. This CDR3 is 21 amino acids long. CDR3 protein: CASSFSKPGLAGVKAYNEQFF. CDR3 nucleotides: TGTGCCAGCAGCTTCTCGAAACCGGGACTAGCGGGTGTTAAAGCCTACAATGAGCAGTTCTTC.

This clone was picked up one time. The DNA of the CDR3 is TGCGCCAGCAGCTTGGATCGATGGGTCAATGAGCAGTTCTTC. It is translated as CASSLDRWVNEQFF. The chain links TRBV5-1 to TRBJ2-1; D unresolved. The CDR3 is 14 amino acids. V lost 0 bases and J lost 6, with 10 bases in between. Germline CDR1 and CDR2: SGHRS and YFSETQ.

V gene TRBV5-8 combines with J gene TRBJ1-4; TRBD1 aligns across 7 bases. Looked up from germline, CDR1 is SGHTS and CDR2 is YDEGEE. The junction had 5 bases not matched to a gene; V was cut back by 5 bases and J by 4 bases. The CDR3 has 14 amino acids. The CDR3 bases are TGTGCCAGCAGGGCTGGGACAGTTAATGAAAAACTGTTTTTT. Amino acid sequence: CASRAGTVNEKLFF.

The chain couples TRBV15 to TRBJ2-1; 13 nucleotides agree with TRBD2. Germline V CDR1 and CDR2: LNHNV, YYDKDF (reference sequence). J lost 3 bases, V lost 5 bases, and 19 bases had no gene match. This CDR3 spans 21 amino acids. CDR3 bases: TGTGCCACCAGCGGTCTCGGGACTAGCGGGAATGTTGTCTACTACTACAATGAGCAGTTCTTC. It specifies CATSGLGTSGNVVYYYNEQFF.

The CDR3 DNA follows: TGCGCCAGCAGCCAAGATGGACTAGCGGGGACATACGAGCAGTACTTC. It encodes CASSQDGLAGTYEQYF. This chain connects TRBV4-1 to TRBJ2-7; 12 bases agree with TRBD2. The CDR3 runs 16 residues. V lost 0 bases and J lost 4; bases outside the gene matches: 4. CDR1 is MGHRA, CDR2 YSYEKL, per germline.

The chain links TRBV28 to TRBJ1-6, with 11 bases aligning to TRBD1. Trimming cost V 5 bases and J 10 bases; bases outside gene matches: 10. This CDR3 has 16 amino acids. Germline CDR1 and CDR2: MDHEN and SYDVKM. The CDR3 reads CASSAPLGTGGSPLHF. CDR3 coding DNA: TGTGCCAGCAGTGCACCGTTGGGGACAGGGGGATCACCCCTCCACTTT. Full variable domain (outside the CDR3, taken from reference TRBV28 and TRBJ1-6): DVKVTQSSRYLVKRTGEKVFLECVQDMDHENMFWYRQDPGLGLRLIYFSYDVKMKEKGDIPEGYSVSREKKERFSLILESASTNQTSMYLCASSAPLGTGGSPLHFGNGTRLTVT.

As regards this clone: This sample also contains other DNA sequences that code for the same CDR3. The chain employs TRBV15 and TRBJ2-7; no clear D gene. The germline V gene encodes CDR1 LNHNV and CDR2 YYDKDF (reference sequence). The CDR3 is 14 amino acids. V lost 0 bases to trimming and J lost 4 bases, with 10 bases between them. CDR3 residues: CATSRDLSSYEQYF. DNA for the CDR3: TGTGCCACCAGCAGAGACTTATCGTCATACGAGCAGTACTTC.

The table lists this clone with a count of one. The V call is TRBV6-2 or TRBV6-3, the J call TRBJ1-5; D unclear. Germline V gene lookup returns CDR1 MNHEY and CDR2 SVGEGT. Between the trimmed V and J ends, which lost 2 bases and 5 bases, there was a span of 16 bases. This CDR3 contains 16 residues. The CDR3 DNA reads as TGTGCCAGCAGTTACACCTACGCATTAGGATATCAGCCCCAGCATTTT. This translates into CASSYTYALGYQPQHF.

The chain links TRBV7-2 to TRBJ1-2; 7 nucleotides align to TRBD1. Germline CDR1 and CDR2: SGHTA and FQGNSA. With 3 bases clipped from V and 4 bases from J, the junction kept 8 bases outside the gene matches. The CDR3 contains 15 residues. The CDR3 nucleotides are TGTGCCAGCAGCTTGTCGACAGGGAAAGGCTATGGCTACACCTTC. It specifies CASSLSTGKGYGYTF.

The V gene is TRBV28, the J gene TRBJ1-4; 9 bases line up with TRBD1. With V trimmed by 7 bases and J by 8 bases, 8 bases remained unmatched. Germline CDR1 and CDR2: MDHEN and SYDVKM. The CDR3 is 14 residues long. This chain's CDR3 is CASNVQGAGEKLFF. The CDR3 DNA reads TGTGCCAGCAACGTACAGGGGGCAGGGGAAAAACTGTTTTTT.